The 24 T cell receptor beta chains below all came from one sample that was sequenced in a study of low-dose radiotherapy and immunotherapy resistance in tumors. The time point: after trial treatment. Stated treatment: LDRT plus nivolumab, ipilimumab, low-dose cyclophosphamide and aspirin (RACIN trial). Primers used for first-strand cDNA, a TRAV- and TRBV-specific set, covered both alpha and beta chains. The authors amplified TCRs for about 20 PCR cycles with a constant-region primer and a V-primer adapter. TCRdb analysed the reads with MiXCR anew, one entry per CDR3 protein. The table includes 75,000 to 95,000 distinct CDR3 sequences, under 25% detected once. The sample consisted of PBMCs, taken after low-dose radiotherapy plus immunotherapy. Source of these receptors: a female donor with ovarian cancer.

This clonotype came up many times. V usage is TRBV6-2 or TRBV6-3 and J usage is TRBJ2-5; no firm D call. CDR1 MNHEY and CDR2 SVGEGT come from the germline V gene. This CDR3 is built from 17 residues. V shed 2 bases and J shed 2 bases, with 18 bases lying between them. This chain's CDR3 is CASSYPAPAKLQETQYF. The CDR3 DNA reads as TGTGCCAGCAGTTACCCCGCCCCGGCTAAACTACAAGAGACCCAGTACTTC.

The table lists this clonotype with many counts. The chain combines TRBV2 with TRBJ2-7, with D unclear. Germline V CDR1 and CDR2: SNHLY, FYNNEI. Trimming removed 4 bases from V and 6 bases from J, with 13 bases in between. The CDR3 loop spans 13 amino acids. The chain's CDR3 is CASSVNAPGEQYF. In nucleotides, the CDR3 is TGTGCCAGCAGTGTAAACGCTCCCGGCGAGCAGTACTTC.

This chain links TRBV5-1 with TRBJ2-3; TRBD1 is a possible D gene (6 bases). Germline lookup yields CDR1 SGHRS and CDR2 YFSETQ. The V end was cut by 2 bases, the J end by 1 base, with 11 bases between. The CDR3 loop spans 15 amino acids. CDR3 DNA sequence: TGCGCCAGCAGCTTACAGGGTTGGGGCACAGATACGCAGTATTTT. Its protein is CASSLQGWGTDTQYF. Looking up the rest from reference TRBV5-1 and TRBJ2-3 gives the full variable domain: KAGVTQTPRYLIKTRGQQVTLSCSPISGHRSVSWYQQTPGQGLQFLFEYFSETQRNKGNFPGRFSGRQFSNSRSEMNVSTLELGDSALYLCASSLQGWGTDTQYFGPGTRLTVL.

This clonotype came up many times. The chain joins TRBV6-2 or TRBV6-3 to TRBJ2-5; D is undetermined. Trimming shortened V by 4 bases and J by 8 bases, and 11 bases separated the two germline ends. The germline gives CDR1 MNHEY, CDR2 SVGEGT. CDR3 length: 12 amino acids. CDR3 coding DNA: TGTGCCAGCAGTTCCGACCGCGGAACCCAGTACTTC. This translates into CASSSDRGTQYF.

At least ten counts were recorded for this clonotype. This chain uses TRBV14 with TRBJ2-1; TRBD1 is a possible D gene (5 bases). Germline V gene sequence: CDR1 SGHDN, CDR2 FVKESK. This CDR3 is built from 15 residues. V dropped 6 bases and J dropped 1 base, with 13 bases sitting between them. The CDR3 region is CASSKLQGSYNEQFF. In DNA, the CDR3 is TGTGCCAGCAGTAAACTTCAGGGTTCCTACAATGAGCAGTTCTTC.

The V and J genes are TRBV7-2 and TRBJ2-5; D is perhaps TRBD1 or TRBD2 (5 bases each). Germline-derived CDR1 and CDR2 are SGHTA and FQGNSA. There are 15 residues in the CDR3. The V gene lost 0 bases and the J gene lost 4 bases, with 12 bases spanning the gap. The CDR3 bases are TGTGCCAGCAGCTTAGCGAGGGCAGGGCGAGAGACCCAGTACTTC. It translates to CASSLARAGRETQYF.

At least ten counts were recorded for this clonotype. The chain links TRBV5-3 to TRBJ1-1; tentatively, D is TRBD1 (6 bases). TRBV5-3 is sorted into the ORF group, with uncertain function. Trimming took 8 bases from V and 1 from J, leaving 18 bases between them. The CDR3 extends over 15 amino acids. CDR3 loop: CASSPIGQSNTEAFF. The CDR3 DNA is TGTGCCAGCAGCCCCATCGGACAGTCGAACACTGAAGCTTTCTTT.

This clonotype was recorded at least ten times. The CDR3 reads CASSQTSARLEQYF. The CDR3 DNA is TGTGCCAGCAGTCAAACTAGCGCCCGGCTCGAGCAGTACTTC. The J gene is TRBJ2-7, the V gene TRBV12-3 or TRBV12-4; 7 bases line up with TRBD2. This CDR3 spans 14 amino acids. J was trimmed by 6 bases and V by 5 bases; bases with no gene match: 10.

This chain uses TRBV5-4 with TRBJ2-1; TRBD2 agrees at 15 bases. The CDR3 has 15 amino acids. V shed 4 bases, J shed 9 bases, and the junction held 5 bases outside the gene matches. From germline, CDR1 is SGHNT and CDR2 YYREEE (reference sequence). CDR3 in amino acids: CASSGTSGGFCEQFF. The DNA of the CDR3 is TGTGCCAGCAGCGGGACTAGCGGGGGGTTCTGTGAGCAGTTCTTC. The whole variable domain, remainder taken from reference TRBV5-4 and TRBJ2-1, is ETGVTQSPTHLIKTRGQQVTLRCSSQSGHNTVSWYQQALGQGPQFIFQYYREEENGRGNFPPRFSGLQFPNYSSELNVNALELDDSALYLCASSGTSGGFCEQFFGPGTRLTVL.

This clonotype came up many times. The rearrangement uses TRBV24-1 and TRBJ2-1, with TRBD2 identical over 8 bases. The CDR3 is 15 amino acids. Trimming at V came to 7 bases and at J to 8 bases, leaving 12 bases not matched to a gene. Germline loops: CDR1 KGHDR, CDR2 SFDVKD. The CDR3 DNA sequence: TGTGCCACCAGGGATACCGGGACTAGTCGAGATGAGCAGTTCTTC. Its translation: CATRDTGTSRDEQFF.

This clonotype came up many times. The rearrangement joins TRBV20-1 to TRBJ1-5, with 7 bases that match TRBD1. CDR1 and CDR2 from the germline V gene are DFQATT and SNEGSKA (reference sequence). V dropped 6 bases and J dropped 3; count of bases not matched to a gene: 8. This CDR3 has 14 residues. Here the CDR3 reads CSARDRVDNQPQHF. The CDR3 region has the DNA TGCAGTGCACGCGACAGGGTTGACAATCAGCCCCAGCATTTT.

This clonotype was seen ten or more times. The chain combines TRBV5-1 with TRBJ1-1, with 7 bases matching TRBD1. With 4 bases clipped from V and 4 bases from J, the junction kept 10 bases outside the gene matches. This CDR3 is 15 amino acids long. Germline V gene data show CDR1 as SGHRS and CDR2 as YFSETQ. CDR3 loop: CASSGSTGWGTEAFF. CDR3 nucleotide sequence: TGCGCCAGCAGCGGATCGACAGGGTGGGGCACTGAAGCTTTCTTT. Combining the CDR3 with reference TRBV5-1 and TRBJ1-1 gives the whole variable domain KAGVTQTPRYLIKTRGQQVTLSCSPISGHRSVSWYQQTPGQGLQFLFEYFSETQRNKGNFPGRFSGRQFSNSRSEMNVSTLELGDSALYLCASSGSTGWGTEAFFGQGTRLTVV.

As concerns this clonotype: A far larger clone is just one base off, so this is likely a read error. V and J are TRBV1 and TRBJ2-1; TRBD1 is the table's D call and was not checked against the DNA. TRBV1 is reported as a pseudogene. CDR3 length: 17 residues. The CDR3 sequence: CVSSQDAGGSSYNEQFF. The CDR3 DNA is TGCGTCAGCAGCCAAGATGCGGGCGGTAGCTCCTACAATGAGCAGTTCTTC.

At least ten counts were recorded for this clonotype. The J gene is TRBJ2-2, the V gene TRBV7-9; 11 positions agree with TRBD2. Germline lookup yields CDR1 SEHNR and CDR2 FQNEAQ (reference sequence). This CDR3 region has 16 residues. V was pared by 4 bases and J by 2 bases, with 3 bases of the junction left unmatched. Written as DNA, the CDR3 is TGTGCCAGCAGCTCCGGGACTAGCGGTAACACCGGGGAGCTGTTTTTT. Its translation: CASSSGTSGNTGELFF.

This clonotype was observed a single time. One base separates it from a far larger clone, so it is likely a read error. The gene calls are TRBV5-1 and TRBJ2-7; 7 bases are shared with TRBD2. This CDR3 has 15 residues. V dropped 0 bases and J dropped 7; count of bases not matched to a gene: 10. Germline V lookup: CDR1 SGHRS, CDR2 YFSETQ. The CDR3 protein is CASSLDGTTGNEQYF. DNA for the CDR3: TGCGCCAGCAGCTTGGATGGGACTACCGGCAATGAGCAGTACTTC.

The chain links TRBV12-3 or TRBV12-4 to TRBJ1-6; 7 bases are a match to TRBD1. This CDR3 has 16 residues. J gave up 3 bases and V 6 bases, and 8 bases lay outside the gene matches. The CDR3 DNA sequence: TGTGCCAGCAGCCTGATCAGGGGGTACTATAATTCACCCCTCCACTTT. Translating it yields CASSLIRGYYNSPLHF.

This clonotype occurred many times. The chain recombines TRBV5-1 with TRBJ2-5; 9 bases are a match to TRBD2. This CDR3 is built from 16 residues. J lost 1 base, V lost 4 bases, and 8 bases had no gene match. CDR1 and CDR2 (germline): SGHRS, YFSETQ. CDR3 DNA sequence: TGCGCCAGCAGCCCACAACCGACTAGCGGCCAAGAGACCCAGTACTTC. As protein: CASSPQPTSGQETQYF.

This clonotype was observed at least ten times. This chain connects TRBV24-1 to TRBJ1-5; TRBD1 matches 9 bases. Germline CDR1 and CDR2: KGHDR and SFDVKD. Trimming removed 7 bases from V and 7 bases from J; junction bases left unmatched: 7. CDR3 length: 14 residues. The CDR3 nucleotides are TGTGCCACCAGCGAGACAGGGGGAGCCCAGCCCCAGCATTTT. Translating it yields CATSETGGAQPQHF.

This clonotype was seen repeatedly, ten times or more. The chain is built from TRBV7-2 and TRBJ2-1, with D perhaps TRBD1 (6 bases). Trimming took off 5 bases at V and 4 bases at J, with 18 bases between the two ends. Germline-derived CDR1 and CDR2 are SGHTA and FQGNSA. CDR3 size: 16 residues. The CDR3 sequence is CASSATRDTVYNEQFF. CDR3 sequence (DNA): TGTGCCAGCAGCGCCACCCGGGACACCGTATACAATGAGCAGTTCTTC. The whole variable domain, remainder taken from reference TRBV7-2 and TRBJ2-1, is GAGVSQSPSNKVTEKGKDVELRCDPISGHTALYWYRQSLGQGLEFLIYFQGNSAPDKSGLPSDRFSAERTGGSVSTLTIQRTQQEDSAVYLCASSATRDTVYNEQFFGPGTRLTVL.

The chain joins TRBV2 to TRBJ1-2; no definite D call. Looked up from germline, CDR1 is SNHLY and CDR2 is FYNNEI. CDR3 length: 12 residues. Trimming removed 10 bases from V and 5 bases from J, with 14 bases in between. The CDR3 DNA follows: TGTGCCACCTCGATGGAAGGGTATGGCTACACCTTC. Residues: CATSMEGYGYTF.

This clonotype was observed once. The conserved phenylalanine or tryptophan is not found at the CDR3 terminus, so this likely reflects a read error. This rearrangement joins TRBV30 to TRBJ2-4; TRBD1 is a possible D gene (6 bases). The V end lost 5 bases, the J end lost 0 bases, and 14 bases lay between the germline ends. Germline lookup yields CDR1 GTSNPN and CDR2 SVGIG (reference sequence). This CDR3 is built from 15 residues. Here the CDR3 DNA reads TGTGCCTGGGGACGGGACATTCTAGCCAAAAACATTCAGTACATC. As protein: CAWGRDILAKNIQYI.

The chain couples TRBV27 to TRBJ1-2; perhaps TRBD1 as D (5 bases). Between the trimmed V and J ends, which lost 2 bases and 3 bases, there was a span of 13 bases. CDR3 size: 15 residues. Per germline, CDR1 MNHEY and CDR2 SMNVEV (reference sequence). The CDR3 sequence is CASSLQGKVDYGYTF. The CDR3 nucleotides read TGTGCCAGCAGTTTACAGGGAAAGGTTGACTATGGCTACACCTTC.

This clonotype was recorded at least ten times. The chain has TRBV24-1 and TRBJ1-4, with 8 bases fitting TRBD1. Trimming at V came to 3 bases and at J to 5 bases, leaving 7 bases not matched to a gene. The V gene's germline CDR1 is KGHDR and CDR2 SFDVKD. This CDR3 is built from 16 residues. CDR3 loop: CATSDGDRNVNEKLFF. CDR3 nucleotide sequence: TGTGCCACCAGTGATGGGGACAGGAATGTAAATGAAAAACTGTTTTTT.

The J gene is TRBJ2-5, the V gene TRBV20-1; perhaps D is TRBD1 or TRBD2 (5 bases each). Germline V gene lookup returns CDR1 DFQATT and CDR2 SNEGSKA (reference sequence). Deletions cut 4 bases from V and 0 bases from J, with 12 bases between. This CDR3 has 14 amino acids. CDR3 sequence reads: CSATGTADQETQYF. The CDR3 region has the DNA TGCAGTGCTACCGGGACCGCCGACCAAGAGACCCAGTACTTC.